Listed below are T cell receptor beta chains from one sample, sequenced in a study of monozygotic twins with inflammatory bowel disease. From the 5' RACE reads, TCRdb lists one entry per CDR3 protein and no DNA. The clone table shows approximately 400,000 distinct CDR3 sequences, with the ten largest holding around 2.4%. The sequencing sample was made of blood. These receptors were collected from a human donor with ulcerative colitis or Crohn's disease, or a healthy co-twin of an affected twin (not recorded which). The CDR3 runs from the conserved cysteine through the conserved F or W.

J gene: TRBJ1-1
V gene: TRBV19
CDR3 length: 15
CDR3 protein: CASSKNQGVNTEAFF

J gene: TRBJ1-4
V gene: TRBV4-1
CDR3 length: 16
CDR3 protein: CASSRVEDRGQEKLFF

J gene: TRBJ2-4
V gene: TRBV19
CDR3 length: 13
CDR3 protein: CASAGQYKNIQYF

J gene: TRBJ2-5
V gene: TRBV6-2/TRBV6-3
CDR3 length: 15
CDR3 protein: CASSYSRTGYETQYF

J gene: TRBJ2-3
V gene: TRBV10-3
CDR3 length: 13
CDR3 protein: CAISEEVLGTQYF

J gene: TRBJ2-1
V gene: TRBV28
CDR3 length: 15
CDR3 protein: CASSLDGSPHREQFF

J gene: TRBJ2-3
V gene: TRBV7-9
CDR3 length: 15
CDR3 protein: CASSLTGPVTDTQYF

J gene: TRBJ2-3
V gene: TRBV20-1
CDR3 length: 11
CDR3 protein: CSARTGDTQYF

J gene: TRBJ2-1
V gene: TRBV12-3/TRBV12-4
CDR3 length: 13
CDR3 protein: CASSFRLFNEQFF

J gene: TRBJ1-4
V gene: TRBV20-1
CDR3 length: 16
CDR3 protein: CSARDLGTATNEKLFF

J gene: TRBJ2-1
V gene: TRBV19
CDR3 length: 14
CDR3 protein: CASNEIAGVGEQFF

J gene: TRBJ2-5
V gene: TRBV28
CDR3 length: 14
CDR3 protein: CASSPGGPQETQYF

J gene: TRBJ2-3
V gene: TRBV25-1
CDR3 length: 15
CDR3 protein: CASSGRGQGADTQYF

J gene: TRBJ2-1
V gene: TRBV30
CDR3 length: 14
CDR3 protein: CAWSASGRGNEQFF

J gene: TRBJ2-3
V gene: TRBV5-1
CDR3 length: 16
CDR3 protein: CASSLSGGTPTDTQYF

J gene: TRBJ2-7
V gene: TRBV5-1
CDR3 length: 14
CDR3 protein: CASSLEGTTYEQYF

J gene: TRBJ2-2
V gene: TRBV27
CDR3 length: 15
CDR3 protein: CASSPLVLNTGELFF

J gene: TRBJ1-1
V gene: TRBV5-4
CDR3 length: 15
CDR3 protein: CASSLARGTNTEAFF

J gene: TRBJ2-3
V gene: TRBV5-1
CDR3 length: 16
CDR3 protein: CASSLALQGSTDTQYF

J gene: TRBJ2-5
V gene: TRBV6-1
CDR3 length: 12
CDR3 protein: CASRQGGETQYF

J gene: TRBJ2-3
V gene: TRBV7-3
CDR3 length: 15
CDR3 protein: CASSPEIGGTDTQYF

J gene: TRBJ2-7
V gene: TRBV20-1
CDR3 length: 11
CDR3 protein: CSATGGGGLYF

J gene: TRBJ2-7
V gene: TRBV18
CDR3 length: 13
CDR3 protein: CASSPREDGEQYF

J gene: TRBJ2-1
V gene: TRBV9
CDR3 length: 13
CDR3 protein: CASSGLGGNEQFF

J gene: TRBJ2-2
V gene: TRBV7-8
CDR3 length: 15
CDR3 protein: CASSFRAANTGELFF

J gene: TRBJ2-1
V gene: TRBV6-2/TRBV6-3
CDR3 length: 15
CDR3 protein: CASSSRGGGLHEQFF

J gene: TRBJ1-2
V gene: TRBV29-1
CDR3 length: 14
CDR3 protein: CSVLPRQRIYGYTF

J gene: TRBJ1-1
V gene: TRBV27
CDR3 length: 14
CDR3 protein: CASSDRVRNTEAFF

J gene: TRBJ2-4
V gene: TRBV20-1
CDR3 length: 12
CDR3 protein: CSATKGENIQYF

J gene: TRBJ1-3
V gene: TRBV29-1
CDR3 length: 11
CDR3 protein: CSARIGNTIYF

J gene: TRBJ2-5
V gene: TRBV20-1
CDR3 length: 13
CDR3 protein: CSAREYNRETQYF

J gene: TRBJ2-1
V gene: TRBV18
CDR3 length: 15
CDR3 protein: CASSRGTGAVNEQFF

J gene: TRBJ2-1
V gene: TRBV4-1
CDR3 length: 17
CDR3 protein: CASSQDAGDRVYNEQFF

J gene: TRBJ2-1
V gene: TRBV7-9
CDR3 length: 13
CDR3 protein: CASSTGTLDEQFF

J gene: TRBJ1-1
V gene: TRBV6-6
CDR3 length: 14
CDR3 protein: CASSYEGMNTEAFF

J gene: TRBJ2-1
V gene: TRBV4-3
CDR3 length: 15
CDR3 protein: CASSQEFFLPLTGLF

J gene: TRBJ1-2
V gene: TRBV24-1
CDR3 length: 12
CDR3 protein: CATSDLQDGYTF

J gene: TRBJ1-2
V gene: TRBV28
CDR3 length: 13
CDR3 protein: CASSLATPGGYTF

J gene: TRBJ1-5
V gene: TRBV28
CDR3 length: 14
CDR3 protein: CASSWGRGNQPQHF

J gene: TRBJ1-2
V gene: TRBV12-3/TRBV12-4
CDR3 length: 14
CDR3 protein: CASRGTGQDFDYTF

J gene: TRBJ2-7
V gene: TRBV12-3/TRBV12-4
CDR3 length: 13
CDR3 protein: CASRGYGEDEQYF

J gene: TRBJ2-7
V gene: TRBV12-3/TRBV12-4
CDR3 length: 15
CDR3 protein: CASSFERGSSYEQYF

J gene: TRBJ2-3
V gene: TRBV5-1
CDR3 length: 16
CDR3 protein: CASSPSSGGFLDTQYF

J gene: TRBJ2-3
V gene: TRBV5-1
CDR3 length: 20
CDR3 protein: CASSLRASGDSLGYTDTQYF

J gene: TRBJ1-6
V gene: TRBV6-4
CDR3 length: 13
CDR3 protein: CASSDGKNSPLHF

J gene: TRBJ1-5
V gene: TRBV5-1
CDR3 length: 13
CDR3 protein: CASSLHRGQPQHF